This TCR beta chain emerged from a study of T cells after somatic rescue of genetic block. Generated by immunoSEQ multiplex PCR, the TCRdb table keeps only in-frame clones and is missing some. The sample has 14,000 to 15,000 clones; 55% to 75% are singletons. The CDR3 length is 10 residues. The V gene lost 6 bases and the J gene lost 10 bases, with 6 bases spanning the gap. Germline V gene sequence: CDR1 MNHNY, CDR2 SVGAGI (reference sequence). The source is a boy aged 5-17 years. The source material was peripheral blood mononuclear cells (PBMCs). The gene calls are TRBV6-6 and TRBJ1-4; D gene uncertain. The CDR3 loop reads CASRARKLFF. The CDR3 DNA sequence: TGTGCCAGCAGGGCGAGAAAACTGTTTTTT.